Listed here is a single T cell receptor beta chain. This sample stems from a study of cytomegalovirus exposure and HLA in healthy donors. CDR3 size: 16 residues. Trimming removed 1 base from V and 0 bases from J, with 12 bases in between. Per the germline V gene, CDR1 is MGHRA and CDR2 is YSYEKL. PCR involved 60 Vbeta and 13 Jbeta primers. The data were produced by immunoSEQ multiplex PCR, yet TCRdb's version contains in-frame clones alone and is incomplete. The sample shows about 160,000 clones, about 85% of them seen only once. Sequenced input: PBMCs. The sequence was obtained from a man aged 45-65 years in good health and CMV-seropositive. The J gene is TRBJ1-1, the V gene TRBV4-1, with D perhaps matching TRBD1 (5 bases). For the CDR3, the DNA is TGCGCCAGCAGCCAAGGGCAGGGAGGTTTGAACACTGAAGCTTTCTTT. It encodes CASSQGQGGLNTEAFF.